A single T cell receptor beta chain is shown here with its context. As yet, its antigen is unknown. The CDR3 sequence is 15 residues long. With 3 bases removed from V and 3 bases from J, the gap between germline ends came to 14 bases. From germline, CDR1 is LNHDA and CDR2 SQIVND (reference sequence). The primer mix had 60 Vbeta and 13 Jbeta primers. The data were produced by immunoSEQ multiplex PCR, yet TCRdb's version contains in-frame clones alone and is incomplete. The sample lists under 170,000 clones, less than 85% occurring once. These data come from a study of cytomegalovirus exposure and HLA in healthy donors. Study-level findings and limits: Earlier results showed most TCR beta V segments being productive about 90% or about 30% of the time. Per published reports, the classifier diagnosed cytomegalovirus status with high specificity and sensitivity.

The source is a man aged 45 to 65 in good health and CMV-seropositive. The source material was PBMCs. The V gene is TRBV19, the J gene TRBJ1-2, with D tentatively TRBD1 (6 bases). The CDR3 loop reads CASSISGGRDYGYTF. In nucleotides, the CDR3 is TGTGCCAGTAGTATTTCGGGGGGGCGCGACTATGGCTACACCTTC. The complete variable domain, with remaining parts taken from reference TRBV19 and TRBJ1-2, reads DGGITQSPKYLFRKEGQNVTLSCEQNLNHDAMYWYRQDPGQGLRLIYYSQIVNDFQKGDIAEGYSVSREKKESFPLTVTSAQKNPTAFYLCASSISGGRDYGYTFGSGTRLTVV.